This T cell receptor (beta chain) emerged from a study of control samples from healthy donors and cancer patients. Generated by immunoSEQ multiplex PCR, the TCRdb table keeps only in-frame clones and is missing some. The profile shows approximately 150,000 clones, around 94% of them singletons. CDR1 and CDR2 (germline): MNHNY, SVGAGI (reference sequence). The CDR3 loop spans 15 amino acids. Trimming stripped 2 bases from V and 2 bases from J, with 13 bases between. The rearrangement uses TRBV6-6 and TRBJ2-7, with D tentatively TRBD2 (5 bases). The sequencing sample was made of PBMCs. The sequence was collected from a man aged 55 to 70 with colorectal cancer. The CDR3 reads CASSYGRTPPYEQYF. As DNA, the CDR3 is TGTGCCAGCAGTTACGGACGGACTCCGCCCTACGAGCAGTACTTC.